The present T cell receptor beta chain was sequenced within a study of T cell responses to AZD1222 COVID-19 vaccine. Findings of the study overall: At baseline, seropositivity was found in only five or six AZD1222 recipients. Dominant CD4 TCR responses targeted spike regions 160-218 and 743-854. Females made up more of the donors, who were largely white British, and clonal diversity may have come out too low.

Second-dose schedules of about 4 or about 12 weeks were combined. From germline, CDR1 is SGHNT and CDR2 YYREEE (reference sequence). The CDR3 sequence is 15 residues long. V was pared by 4 bases and J by 0 bases, with 14 bases between. Assay: immunoSEQ multiplex PCR; the TCRdb copy retains only in-frame clones and omits some. Of some 110,000 clones listed, approximately 85% are singletons. A word on this clone: Its antigen is not identified. This CDR3 is also generated by other DNA sequences in the sample.

The receptor's source is an adult who received the AZD1222 COVID-19 vaccine. This material consisted of peripheral blood, taken 28 days after the second AZD1222 dose. This chain connects TRBV5-4 to TRBJ2-7; D perhaps matches TRBD1 (6 bases). The CDR3 nucleotides read TGTGCCAGCAGCAATCTAGACAGGAGCTCCTACGAGCAGTACTTC. This codes for CASSNLDRSSYEQYF.